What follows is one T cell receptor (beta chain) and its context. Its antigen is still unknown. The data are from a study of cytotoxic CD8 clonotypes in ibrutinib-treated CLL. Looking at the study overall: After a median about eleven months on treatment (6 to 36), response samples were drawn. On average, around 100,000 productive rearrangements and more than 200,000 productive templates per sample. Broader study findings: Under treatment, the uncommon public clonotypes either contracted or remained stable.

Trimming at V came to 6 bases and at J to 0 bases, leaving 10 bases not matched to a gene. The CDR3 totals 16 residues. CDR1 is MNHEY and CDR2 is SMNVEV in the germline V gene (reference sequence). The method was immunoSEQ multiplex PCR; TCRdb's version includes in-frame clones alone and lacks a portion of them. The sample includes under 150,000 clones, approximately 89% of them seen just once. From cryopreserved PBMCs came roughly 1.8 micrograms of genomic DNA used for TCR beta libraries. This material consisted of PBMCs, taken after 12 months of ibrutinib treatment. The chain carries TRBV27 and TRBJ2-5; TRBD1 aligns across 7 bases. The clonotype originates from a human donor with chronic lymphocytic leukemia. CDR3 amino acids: CASRRTGVQYQETQYF. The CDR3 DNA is TGTGCCAGCAGACGTACAGGGGTCCAGTACCAAGAGACCCAGTACTTC.